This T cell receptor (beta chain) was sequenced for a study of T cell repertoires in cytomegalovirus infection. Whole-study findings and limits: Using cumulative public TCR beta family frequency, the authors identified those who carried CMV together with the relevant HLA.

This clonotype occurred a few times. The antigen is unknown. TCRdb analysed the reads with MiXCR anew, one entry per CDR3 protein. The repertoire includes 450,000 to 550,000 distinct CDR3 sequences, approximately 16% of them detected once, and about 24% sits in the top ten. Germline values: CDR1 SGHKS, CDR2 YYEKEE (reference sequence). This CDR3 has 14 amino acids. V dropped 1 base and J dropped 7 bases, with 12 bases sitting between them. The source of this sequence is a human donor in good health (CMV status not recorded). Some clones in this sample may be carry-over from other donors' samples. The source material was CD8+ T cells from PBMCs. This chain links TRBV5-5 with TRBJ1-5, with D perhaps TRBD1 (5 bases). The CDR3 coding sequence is TGTGCCAGCAGCTTGAATGTCCGGGGGCAGCCCCAGCATTTT. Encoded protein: CASSLNVRGQPQHF.